Described below is a single T cell receptor (beta chain) sequence and its context. Study donors comprised healthy, HIV-negative adults devoid of recent acute infection or vaccination. CD4+ cells were split into CD45RA+ naive and CD45RA-negative memory subsets. This entry belongs to a study of shared clonotypes between healthy human individuals. CDR1 SGHTA and CDR2 FQGTGA come from the germline V gene. The CDR3 is 15 amino acids. V was trimmed by 5 bases and J by 2 bases, leaving 10 bases between them. The data were produced by immunoSEQ multiplex PCR, yet TCRdb's version contains in-frame clones alone and is incomplete. The repertoire has approximately 2.1 million clones, more than 80% of them found once; the top ten carry 0.39%.

Material: naive CD4+ T cells from PBMCs. The subset here: CD45RA+ positively selected. This clonotype was obtained from a man aged 18 to 29 in good health. Some clones in this sample may be carry-over from other donors' samples. The chain joins TRBV7-3 to TRBJ2-6, with D possibly being TRBD2 (5 bases). In DNA form, the CDR3 reads TGTGCCAGCAGCCCTGGGAGTCCTGGGGCCAACGTCCTGACTTTC. Its translation is CASSPGSPGANVLTF.